This T cell receptor (beta chain) was sequenced during a study of T-cell memory formation after mild COVID-19. 5'RACE primed from the constant segment yielded TCR alpha and TCR beta cDNA libraries bearing sample barcodes and UMIs. TCRdb recomputed calls from the 5' RACE reads with MiXCR, one row per CDR3 protein. Among under 300,000 distinct CDR3 sequences listed, 8.2% were seen once. In this sample, this clonotype turned up a few times. Trimming took off 7 bases at V and 7 bases at J, with 14 bases between the two ends. Germline CDR1 is LNHNV and CDR2 is YYDKDF (reference sequence). CDR3 size: 14 residues.

V usage is TRBV15 and J usage is TRBJ2-6; D may be TRBD1 or TRBD2 (5 bases each). This TCR derives from a man between 18 and 35 years old who had mild COVID-19 (a few samples of this study predate the infection). Cell type and time point are not known. The sequencing sample was made of PBMCs or a T cell subset sorted from them (not recorded which). The CDR3 sequence is CATKGSDYANVLTF. The CDR3 DNA reads TGTGCCACCAAGGGGAGTGATTACGCCAACGTCCTGACTTTC.